This T cell receptor (beta chain) was identified in a study of T cell responses to AZD1222 COVID-19 vaccine. Regarding the study as a whole: Donors were chiefly white British, with a greater number of females, and clonal diversity was perhaps underestimated. Among spike-specific TCRs, nearly half reportedly target unmutated variant regions.

From germline, CDR1 is SGHTA and CDR2 FQGNSA. This CDR3 contains 14 residues. V lost 5 bases and J 1 base, leaving 6 bases between the germline ends. On this clone itself: Its antigen remains unidentified.

The protocol was immunoSEQ multiplex PCR, while the TCRdb copy is restricted to in-frame clones and leaves out a portion. The sample records 15,000 to 20,000 clones, 85% to 90% being singletons. Pooled samples include second doses given at about 4 or 12 weeks. Sequenced here: peripheral blood, sampled 28 days after the second AZD1222 dose. V usage is TRBV7-2 and J usage is TRBJ2-6, with D possibly being TRBD1 (5 bases). This clonotype was sampled from an adult who received the AZD1222 COVID-19 vaccine. The CDR3 bases are TGTGCCAGCAGCAGGGGTTCTGGGGCCAACGTCCTGACTTTC. It translates to CASSRGSGANVLTF.